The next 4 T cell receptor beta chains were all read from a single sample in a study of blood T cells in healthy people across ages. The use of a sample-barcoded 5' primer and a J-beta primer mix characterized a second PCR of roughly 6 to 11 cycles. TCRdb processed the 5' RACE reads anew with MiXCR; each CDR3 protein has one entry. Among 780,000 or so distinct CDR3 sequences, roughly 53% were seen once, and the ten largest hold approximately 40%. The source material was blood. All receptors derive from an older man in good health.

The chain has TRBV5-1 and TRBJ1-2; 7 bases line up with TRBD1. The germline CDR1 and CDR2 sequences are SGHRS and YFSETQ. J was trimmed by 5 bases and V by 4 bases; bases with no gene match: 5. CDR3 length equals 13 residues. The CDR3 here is CASSGGQTYGYTF. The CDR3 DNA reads TGCGCCAGCAGCGGGGGACAGACTTATGGCTACACCTTC.

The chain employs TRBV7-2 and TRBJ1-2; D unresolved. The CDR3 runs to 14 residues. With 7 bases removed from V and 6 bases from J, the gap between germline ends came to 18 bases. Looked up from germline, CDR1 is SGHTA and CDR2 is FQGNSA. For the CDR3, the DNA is TGTGCCAGCACCGCCAGCCCGGGATACGATGGCTACACCTTC. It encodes CASTASPGYDGYTF.

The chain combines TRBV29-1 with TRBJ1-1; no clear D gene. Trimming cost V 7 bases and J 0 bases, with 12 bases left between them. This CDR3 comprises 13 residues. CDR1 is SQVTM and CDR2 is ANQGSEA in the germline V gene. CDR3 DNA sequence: TGCAGCGCCCACGGACCGCTGAACACTGAAGCTTTCTTT. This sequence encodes CSAHGPLNTEAFF.

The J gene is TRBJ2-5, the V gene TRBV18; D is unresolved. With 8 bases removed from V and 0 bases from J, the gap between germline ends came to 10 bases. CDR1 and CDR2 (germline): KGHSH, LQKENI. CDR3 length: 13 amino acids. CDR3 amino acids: CASLRGYQETQYF. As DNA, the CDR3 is TGTGCCAGCCTACGAGGTTACCAAGAGACCCAGTACTTC.